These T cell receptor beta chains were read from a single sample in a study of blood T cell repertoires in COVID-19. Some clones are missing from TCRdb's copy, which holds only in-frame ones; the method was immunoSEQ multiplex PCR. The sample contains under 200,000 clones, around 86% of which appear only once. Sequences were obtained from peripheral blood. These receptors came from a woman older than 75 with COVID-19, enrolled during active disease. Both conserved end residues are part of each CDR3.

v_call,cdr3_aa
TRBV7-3,CASSPLGGEETQYF
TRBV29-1,CSVELGTSGSYNEQFF
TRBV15,CATSRGKTGIDTGELFF
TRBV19,CAGAQALGETQYF
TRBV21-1,CASRKDSYNEQFF
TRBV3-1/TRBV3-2,CASSSTVNSPLHF
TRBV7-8,CASSPRTQGVLYGYTF
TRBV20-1,CSASSPITSGNNEQFF
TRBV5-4,CASSTDPGREDGYTF
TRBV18,CASSPLGAVNTEAFF
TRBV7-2,CASSSTGDRRNSPLHF
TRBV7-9,CASSLDASPRPNYGYTF
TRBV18,CASSSTGDRGEAFF
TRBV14,CASSQVLGGSNTQYF
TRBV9,CASSVGGLAEYNEQFF
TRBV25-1,CASSAPLAETQYF
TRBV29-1,CSVEDLSYEQYF
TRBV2,CASRREDRGGQPQHF
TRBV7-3,CASSLMAGGRVNEQFF
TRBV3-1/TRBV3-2,CASSTRTGGTGLAVRGNTGELFF